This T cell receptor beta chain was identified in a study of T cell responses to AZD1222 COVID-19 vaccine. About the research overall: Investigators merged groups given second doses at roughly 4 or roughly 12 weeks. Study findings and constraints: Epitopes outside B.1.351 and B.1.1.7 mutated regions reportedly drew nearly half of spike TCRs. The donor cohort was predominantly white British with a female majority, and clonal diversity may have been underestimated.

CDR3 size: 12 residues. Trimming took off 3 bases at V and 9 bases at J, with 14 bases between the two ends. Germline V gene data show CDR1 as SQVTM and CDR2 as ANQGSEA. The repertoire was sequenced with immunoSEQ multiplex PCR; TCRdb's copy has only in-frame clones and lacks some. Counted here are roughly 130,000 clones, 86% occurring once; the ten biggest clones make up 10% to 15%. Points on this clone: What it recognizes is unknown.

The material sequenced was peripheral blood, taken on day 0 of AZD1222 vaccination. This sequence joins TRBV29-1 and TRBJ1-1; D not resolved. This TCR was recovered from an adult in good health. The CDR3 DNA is TGCAGCGTTGACTTAATACGAGCCCAAGCTTTCTTT. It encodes CSVDLIRAQAFF.